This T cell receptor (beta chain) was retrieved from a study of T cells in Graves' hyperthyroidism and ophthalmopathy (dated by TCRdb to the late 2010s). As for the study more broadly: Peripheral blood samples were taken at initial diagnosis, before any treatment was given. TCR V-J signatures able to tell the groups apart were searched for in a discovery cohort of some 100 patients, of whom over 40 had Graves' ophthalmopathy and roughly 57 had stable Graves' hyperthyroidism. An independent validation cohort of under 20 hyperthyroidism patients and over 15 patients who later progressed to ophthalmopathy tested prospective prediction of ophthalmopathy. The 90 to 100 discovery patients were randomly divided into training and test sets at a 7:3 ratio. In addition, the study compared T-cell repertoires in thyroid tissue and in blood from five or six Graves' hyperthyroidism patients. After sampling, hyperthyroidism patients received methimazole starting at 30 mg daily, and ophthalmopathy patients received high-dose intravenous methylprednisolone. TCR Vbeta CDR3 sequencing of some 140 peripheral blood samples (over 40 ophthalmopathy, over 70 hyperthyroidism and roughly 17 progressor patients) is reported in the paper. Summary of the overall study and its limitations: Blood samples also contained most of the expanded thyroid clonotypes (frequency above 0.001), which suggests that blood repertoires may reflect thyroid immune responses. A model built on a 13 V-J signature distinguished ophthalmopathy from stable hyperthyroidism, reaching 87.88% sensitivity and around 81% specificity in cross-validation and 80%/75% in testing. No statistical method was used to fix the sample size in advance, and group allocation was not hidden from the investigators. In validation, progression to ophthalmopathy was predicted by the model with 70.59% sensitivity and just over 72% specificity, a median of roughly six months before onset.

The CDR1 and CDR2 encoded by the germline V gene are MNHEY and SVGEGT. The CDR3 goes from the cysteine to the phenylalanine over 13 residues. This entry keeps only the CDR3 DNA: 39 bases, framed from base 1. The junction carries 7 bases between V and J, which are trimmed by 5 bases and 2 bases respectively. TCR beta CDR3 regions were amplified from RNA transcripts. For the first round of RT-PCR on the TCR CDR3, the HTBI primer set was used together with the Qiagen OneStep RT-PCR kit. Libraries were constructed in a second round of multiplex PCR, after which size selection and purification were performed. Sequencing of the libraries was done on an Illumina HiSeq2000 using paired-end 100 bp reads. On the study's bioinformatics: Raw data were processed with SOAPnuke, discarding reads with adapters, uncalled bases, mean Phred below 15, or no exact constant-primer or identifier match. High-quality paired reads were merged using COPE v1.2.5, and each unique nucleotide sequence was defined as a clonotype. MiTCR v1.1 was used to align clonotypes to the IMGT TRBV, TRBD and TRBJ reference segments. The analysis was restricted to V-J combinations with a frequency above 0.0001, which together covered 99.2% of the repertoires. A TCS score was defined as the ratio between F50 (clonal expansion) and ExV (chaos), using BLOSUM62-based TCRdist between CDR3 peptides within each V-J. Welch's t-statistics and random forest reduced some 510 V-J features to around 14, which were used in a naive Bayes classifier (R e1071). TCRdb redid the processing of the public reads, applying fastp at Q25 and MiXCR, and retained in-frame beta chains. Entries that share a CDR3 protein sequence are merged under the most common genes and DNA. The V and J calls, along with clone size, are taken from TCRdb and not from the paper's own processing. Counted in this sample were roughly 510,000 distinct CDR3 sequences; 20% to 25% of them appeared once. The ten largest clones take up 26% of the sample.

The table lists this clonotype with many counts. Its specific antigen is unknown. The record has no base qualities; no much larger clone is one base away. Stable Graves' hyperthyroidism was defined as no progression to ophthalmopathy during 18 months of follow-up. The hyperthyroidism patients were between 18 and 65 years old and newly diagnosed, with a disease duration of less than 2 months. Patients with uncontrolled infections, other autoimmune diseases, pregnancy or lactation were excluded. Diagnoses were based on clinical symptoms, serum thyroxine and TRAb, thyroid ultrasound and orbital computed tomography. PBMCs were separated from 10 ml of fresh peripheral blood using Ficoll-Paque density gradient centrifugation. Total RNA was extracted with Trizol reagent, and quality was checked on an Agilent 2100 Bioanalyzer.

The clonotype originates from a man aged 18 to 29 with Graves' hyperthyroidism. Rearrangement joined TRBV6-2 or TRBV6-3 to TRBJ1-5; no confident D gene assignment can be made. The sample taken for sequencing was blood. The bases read TGTGCCAGCAGTAACGGGGGCAATCAGCCCCAGCATTTT. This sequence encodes CASSNGGNQPQHF.